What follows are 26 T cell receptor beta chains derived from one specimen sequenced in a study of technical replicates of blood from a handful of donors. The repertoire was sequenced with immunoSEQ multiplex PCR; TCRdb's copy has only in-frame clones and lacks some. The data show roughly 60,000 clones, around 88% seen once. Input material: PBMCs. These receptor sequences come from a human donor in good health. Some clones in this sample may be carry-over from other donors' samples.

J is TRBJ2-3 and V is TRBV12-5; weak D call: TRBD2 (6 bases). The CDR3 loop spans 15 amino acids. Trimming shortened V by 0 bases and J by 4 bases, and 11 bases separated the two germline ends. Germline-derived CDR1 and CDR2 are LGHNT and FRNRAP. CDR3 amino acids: CASGLVLGSADTQYF. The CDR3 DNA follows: TGTGCTAGTGGTTTGGTACTCGGGAGTGCAGATACGCAGTATTTT.

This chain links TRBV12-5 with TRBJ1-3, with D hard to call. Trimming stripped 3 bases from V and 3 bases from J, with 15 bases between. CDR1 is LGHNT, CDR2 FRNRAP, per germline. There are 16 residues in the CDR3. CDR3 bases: TGTGCTAGTGGTTTAGCGGGTTTGAGTCATGGAAACACCATATATTTT. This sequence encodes CASGLAGLSHGNTIYF.

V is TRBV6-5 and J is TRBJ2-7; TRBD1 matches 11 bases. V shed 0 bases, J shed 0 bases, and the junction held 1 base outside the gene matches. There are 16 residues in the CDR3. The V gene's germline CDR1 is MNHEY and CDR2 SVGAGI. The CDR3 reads CASSYSGQGGSYEQYF. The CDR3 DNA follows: TGTGCCAGCAGTTACTCGGGACAGGGGGGCTCCTACGAGCAGTACTTC.

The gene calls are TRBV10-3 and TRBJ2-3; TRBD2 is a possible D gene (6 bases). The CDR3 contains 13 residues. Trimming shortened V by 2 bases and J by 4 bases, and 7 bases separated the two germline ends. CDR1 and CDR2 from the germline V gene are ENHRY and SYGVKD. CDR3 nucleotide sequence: TGTGCCATCAGTGAGCGCGGGGCAGATACGCAGTATTTT. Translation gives CAISERGADTQYF.

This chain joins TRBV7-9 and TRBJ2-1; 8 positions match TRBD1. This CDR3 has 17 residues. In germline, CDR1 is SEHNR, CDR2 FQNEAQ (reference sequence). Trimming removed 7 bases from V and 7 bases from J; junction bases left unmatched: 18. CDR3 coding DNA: TGTGCCAGCACAACAACCCAGGGGGCCAACGTGGGGAATGAGCAGTTCTTC. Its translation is CASTTTQGANVGNEQFF.

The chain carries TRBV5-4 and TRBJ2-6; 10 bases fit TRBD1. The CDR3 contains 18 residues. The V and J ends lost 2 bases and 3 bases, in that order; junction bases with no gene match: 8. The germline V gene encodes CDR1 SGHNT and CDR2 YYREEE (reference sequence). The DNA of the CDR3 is TGTGCCAGCAGCTTTTGGACAGGGGGATTGAGTGGGGCCAACGTCCTGACTTTC. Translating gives CASSFWTGGLSGANVLTF.

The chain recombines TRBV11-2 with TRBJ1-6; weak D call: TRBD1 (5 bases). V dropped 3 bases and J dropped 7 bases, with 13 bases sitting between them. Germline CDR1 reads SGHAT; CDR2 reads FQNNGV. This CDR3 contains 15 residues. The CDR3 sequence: CASSLGEGGNSPLHF. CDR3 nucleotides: TGTGCCAGCAGCTTGGGGGAAGGAGGGAATTCACCCCTCCACTTT.

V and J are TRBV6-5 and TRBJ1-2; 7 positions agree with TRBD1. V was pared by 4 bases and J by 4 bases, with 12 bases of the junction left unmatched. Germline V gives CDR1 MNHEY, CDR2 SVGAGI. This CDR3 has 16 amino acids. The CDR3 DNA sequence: TGTGCCAGCAGTTCGGGCTCACAGGGGAGATTCTATGGCTACACCTTC. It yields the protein CASSSGSQGRFYGYTF.

This chain's CDR3 is CASNSRQGTGELFF. In DNA, the CDR3 is TGTGCCAGCAACTCCAGACAGGGTACCGGGGAGCTGTTTTTT. The chain is built from TRBV19 and TRBJ2-2; 7 nucleotides align to TRBD1. In germline, CDR1 is LNHDA, CDR2 SQIVND (reference sequence). This CDR3 region has 14 residues. The V gene end was trimmed by 9 bases and the J gene end by 5 bases; junction bases not matched to a gene: 9.

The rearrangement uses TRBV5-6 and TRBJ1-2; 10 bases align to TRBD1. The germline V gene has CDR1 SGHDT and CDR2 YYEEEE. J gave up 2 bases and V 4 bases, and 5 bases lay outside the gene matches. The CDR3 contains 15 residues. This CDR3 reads CASSPGTGANYGYTF. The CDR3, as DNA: TGTGCCAGCAGCCCTGGGACAGGGGCAAACTATGGCTACACCTTC.

CDR3 in amino acids: CASSQRVKGVNTGELFF. CDR3 in DNA: TGCGCCAGCAGCCAACGGGTAAAGGGGGTTAACACCGGGGAGCTGTTTTTT. The rearrangement joins TRBV4-1 to TRBJ2-2, with TRBD1 as a possible D gene (6 bases). Trimming removed 2 bases from V and 2 bases from J, with 15 bases in between. The germline V gene encodes CDR1 MGHRA and CDR2 YSYEKL. The length of the CDR3 is 17 residues.

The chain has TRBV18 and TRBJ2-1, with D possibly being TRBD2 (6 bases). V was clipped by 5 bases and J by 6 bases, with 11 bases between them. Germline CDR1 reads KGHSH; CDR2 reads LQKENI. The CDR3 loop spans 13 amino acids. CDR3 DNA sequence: TGTGCCAGCTCAACCGGTAGCGGCAATGAGCAGTTCTTC. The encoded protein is CASSTGSGNEQFF.

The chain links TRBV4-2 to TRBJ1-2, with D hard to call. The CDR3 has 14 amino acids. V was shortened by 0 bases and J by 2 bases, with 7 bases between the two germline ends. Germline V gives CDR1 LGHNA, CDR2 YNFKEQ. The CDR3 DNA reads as TGTGCCAGCAGCCAAGATCCGGGGAACTATGGCTACACCTTC. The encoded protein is CASSQDPGNYGYTF.

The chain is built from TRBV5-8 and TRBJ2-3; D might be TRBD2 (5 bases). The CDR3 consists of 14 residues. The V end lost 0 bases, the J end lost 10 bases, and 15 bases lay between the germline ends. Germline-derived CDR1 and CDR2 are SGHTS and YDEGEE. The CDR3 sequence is CASSLDPGYQPQYF. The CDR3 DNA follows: TGTGCCAGCAGCTTGGACCCGGGGTACCAGCCGCAGTATTTT.

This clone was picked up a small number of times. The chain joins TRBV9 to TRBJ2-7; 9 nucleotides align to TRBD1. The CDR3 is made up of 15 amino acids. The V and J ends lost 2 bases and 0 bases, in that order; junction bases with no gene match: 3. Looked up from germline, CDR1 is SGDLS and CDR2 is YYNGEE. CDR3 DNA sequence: TGTGCCAGCAGCGTCCGGGACAGGGACTCCTACGAGCAGTACTTC. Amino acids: CASSVRDRDSYEQYF.

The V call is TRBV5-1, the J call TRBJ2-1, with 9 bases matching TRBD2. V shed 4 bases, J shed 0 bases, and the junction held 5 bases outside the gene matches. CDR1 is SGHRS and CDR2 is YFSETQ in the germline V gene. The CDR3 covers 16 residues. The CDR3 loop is CASSPRLADSYNEQFF. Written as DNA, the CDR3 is TGCGCCAGCAGCCCCAGACTAGCGGACTCCTACAATGAGCAGTTCTTC. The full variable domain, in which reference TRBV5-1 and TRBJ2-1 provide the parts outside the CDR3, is KAGVTQTPRYLIKTRGQQVTLSCSPISGHRSVSWYQQTPGQGLQFLFEYFSETQRNKGNFPGRFSGRQFSNSRSEMNVSTLELGDSALYLCASSPRLADSYNEQFFGPGTRLTVL.

The CDR3 nucleotides are TGTGCCAGCAGCTTCGCCGACTACTACGAGCAGTACTTC. Translated: CASSFADYYEQYF. The V call is TRBV11-2, the J call TRBJ2-7, with D maybe TRBD2 (5 bases). Trimming took off 3 bases at V and 3 bases at J, with 9 bases between the two ends. The CDR3 contains 13 residues. CDR1 is SGHAT, CDR2 FQNNGV, per germline.

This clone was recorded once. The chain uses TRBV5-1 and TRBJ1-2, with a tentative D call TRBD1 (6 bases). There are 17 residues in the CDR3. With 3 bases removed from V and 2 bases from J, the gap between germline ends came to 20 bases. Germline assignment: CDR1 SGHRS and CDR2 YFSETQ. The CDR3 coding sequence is TGCGCCAGCAGCTGGCGCGCGGGGGACATGGGGAACTATGGCTACACCTTC. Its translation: CASSWRAGDMGNYGYTF.

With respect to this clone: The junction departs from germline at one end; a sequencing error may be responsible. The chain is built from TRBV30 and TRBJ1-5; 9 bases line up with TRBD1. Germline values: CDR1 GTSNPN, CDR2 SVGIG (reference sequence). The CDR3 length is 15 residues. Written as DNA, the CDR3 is TGTGCCGGGAGTTTCGGGACAGGGCCCAATCAGCCCCAGCATTTT. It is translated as CAGSFGTGPNQPQHF.

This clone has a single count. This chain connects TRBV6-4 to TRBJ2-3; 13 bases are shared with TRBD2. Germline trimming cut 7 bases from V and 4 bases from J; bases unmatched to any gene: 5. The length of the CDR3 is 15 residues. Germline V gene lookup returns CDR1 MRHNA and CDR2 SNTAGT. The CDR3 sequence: CASKRTSGSPDTQYF. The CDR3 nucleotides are TGTGCCAGCAAGAGGACTAGCGGGAGCCCAGATACGCAGTATTTT.

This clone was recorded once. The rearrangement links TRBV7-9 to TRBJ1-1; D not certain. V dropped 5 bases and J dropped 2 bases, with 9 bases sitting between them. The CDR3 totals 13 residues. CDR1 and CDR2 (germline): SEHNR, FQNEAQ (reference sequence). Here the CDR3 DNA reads TGTGCCAGCAGCCGCAGTACCAACACTGAAGCTTTCTTT. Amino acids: CASSRSTNTEAFF.

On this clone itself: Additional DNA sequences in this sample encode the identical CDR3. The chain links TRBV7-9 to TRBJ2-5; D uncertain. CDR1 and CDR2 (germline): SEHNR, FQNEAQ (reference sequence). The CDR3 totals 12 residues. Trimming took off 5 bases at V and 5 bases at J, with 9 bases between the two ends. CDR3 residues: CASSPFGETQYF. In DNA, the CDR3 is TGTGCCAGCAGCCCCTTCGGGGAGACCCAGTACTTC.

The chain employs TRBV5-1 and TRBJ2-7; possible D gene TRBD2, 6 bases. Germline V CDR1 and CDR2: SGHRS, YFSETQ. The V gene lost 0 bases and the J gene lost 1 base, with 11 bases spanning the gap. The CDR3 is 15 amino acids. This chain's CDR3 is CASSLGTTPSYEQYF. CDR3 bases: TGCGCCAGCAGCTTGGGGACTACCCCTTCCTACGAGCAGTACTTC.

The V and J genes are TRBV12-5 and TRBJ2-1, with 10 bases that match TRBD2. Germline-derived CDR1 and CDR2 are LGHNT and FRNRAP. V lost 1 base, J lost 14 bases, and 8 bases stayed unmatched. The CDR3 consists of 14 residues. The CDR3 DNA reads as TGTGCTAGTGGTTTGGAGGTAGCGGGGGGTCTCGAGTTCTTC. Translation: CASGLEVAGGLEFF. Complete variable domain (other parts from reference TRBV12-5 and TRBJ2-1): DARVTQTPRHKVTEMGQEVTMRCQPILGHNTVFWYRQTMMQGLELLAYFRNRAPLDDSGMPKDRFSAEMPDATLATLKIQPSEPRDSAVYFCASGLEVAGGLEFFGPGTRLTVL.

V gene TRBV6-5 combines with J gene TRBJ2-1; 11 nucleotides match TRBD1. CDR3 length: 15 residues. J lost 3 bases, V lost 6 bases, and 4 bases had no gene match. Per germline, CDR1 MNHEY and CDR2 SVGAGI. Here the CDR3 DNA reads TGTGCCAGCAGACCGGGACAGGGGGGCTACAATGAGCAGTTCTTC. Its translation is CASRPGQGGYNEQFF.

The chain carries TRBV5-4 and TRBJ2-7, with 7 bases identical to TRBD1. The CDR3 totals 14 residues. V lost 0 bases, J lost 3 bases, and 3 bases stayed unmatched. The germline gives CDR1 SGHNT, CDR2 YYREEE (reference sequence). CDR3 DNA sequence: TGTGCCAGCAGCTTGGGAGGGGGCGGCTACGAGCAGTACTTC. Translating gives CASSLGGGGYEQYF. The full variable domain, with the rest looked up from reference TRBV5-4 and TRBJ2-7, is ETGVTQSPTHLIKTRGQQVTLRCSSQSGHNTVSWYQQALGQGPQFIFQYYREEENGRGNFPPRFSGLQFPNYSSELNVNALELDDSALYLCASSLGGGGYEQYFGPGTRLTVT.